These 20 T cell receptor beta chains were all obtained from the same sample, sequenced in a study of cytomegalovirus exposure and HLA in healthy donors. In the PCR, 60 Vbeta and 13 Jbeta primers were used. Assay: immunoSEQ multiplex PCR; the TCRdb copy retains only in-frame clones and omits some. The repertoire has approximately 130,000 clones, over 70% of them found once; the top ten carry roughly 3%. The sample was PBMCs. The receptor source for this set is a man under 40 in good health and CMV-seronegative.

The rearrangement joins TRBV4-1 to TRBJ2-1; TRBD2 is a possible D gene (6 bases). CDR1 and CDR2 from the germline V gene are MGHRA and YSYEKL. The CDR3 totals 16 residues. V gave up 1 base and J gave up 0 bases, with 10 bases separating them. The CDR3 here is CASSQAPGDSYNEQFF. The CDR3 DNA is TGCGCCAGCAGCCAAGCCCCGGGGGACTCCTACAATGAGCAGTTCTTC.

The CDR3 DNA sequence: TGTGCCAGCAGCGAGACTAGCGACTTTGGAAATGAGCAGTTCTTC. This sequence encodes CASSETSDFGNEQFF. The chain couples TRBV9 to TRBJ2-1; 8 positions agree with TRBD2. The germline V gene has CDR1 SGDLS and CDR2 YYNGEE. The CDR3 loop spans 15 amino acids. Trimming cost V 3 bases and J 7 bases; bases outside gene matches: 9.

This sequence joins TRBV28 and TRBJ1-5; D is possibly TRBD1 (6 bases). Germline V lookup: CDR1 MDHEN, CDR2 SYDVKM. The V gene lost 7 bases and the J gene lost 3 bases, with 16 bases spanning the gap. CDR3 length: 15 amino acids. CDR3 bases: TGTGCCAGCAATCTAGGGGGGGTGAACAATCAGCCCCAGCATTTT. The encoded protein is CASNLGGVNNQPQHF.

This clone was seen only a few times. The genes are TRBV7-8 and TRBJ2-1; TRBD1 agrees at 7 bases. With 4 bases clipped from V and 5 bases from J, the junction kept 11 bases outside the gene matches. The CDR3 loop spans 16 amino acids. The germline V gene encodes CDR1 SGHVS and CDR2 FQNEAQ. CDR3 protein: CASSSQTGLENNEQFF. DNA of the CDR3: TGTGCCAGCAGCTCCCAGACAGGGTTAGAAAACAATGAGCAGTTCTTC.

The genes are TRBV7-2 and TRBJ1-1; maybe TRBD1 (6 bases). Germline V gives CDR1 SGHTA, CDR2 FQGNSA. The CDR3 sequence is 14 residues long. Deletions cut 0 bases from V and 1 base from J, with 6 bases between. CDR3 in DNA: TGTGCCAGCAGCTTAGCGGACAGGAACACTGAAGCTTTCTTT. It translates to CASSLADRNTEAFF.

The chain joins TRBV27 to TRBJ2-1; 8 positions agree with TRBD2. Germline CDR1 and CDR2: MNHEY and SMNVEV (reference sequence). The CDR3 totals 15 residues. With 5 bases clipped from V and 4 bases from J, the junction kept 7 bases outside the gene matches. CDR3 sequence reads: CASSVSGENYNEQFF. CDR3 coding DNA: TGTGCCAGCAGTGTTAGCGGGGAAAATTACAATGAGCAGTTCTTC.

J is TRBJ2-5 and V is TRBV5-6, with a tentative D call TRBD1 (6 bases). V lost 4 bases and J lost 7, with 20 bases in between. This CDR3 is 15 amino acids long. Germline V gives CDR1 SGHDT, CDR2 YYEEEE. The CDR3 DNA reads as TGTGCCAGCAGCCTCTATACAGGGATAGAGGGGACCCAGTACTTC. Residues: CASSLYTGIEGTQYF. The whole variable domain, remainder taken from reference TRBV5-6 and TRBJ2-5, is DAGVTQSPTHLIKTRGQQVTLRCSPKSGHDTVSWYQQALGQGPQFIFQYYEEEERQRGNFPDRFSGHQFPNYSSELNVNALLLGDSALYLCASSLYTGIEGTQYFGPGTRLLVL.

The chain joins TRBV2 to TRBJ2-3, with 11 bases identical to TRBD2. Germline V gives CDR1 SNHLY, CDR2 FYNNEI. V lost 4 bases, J lost 0 bases, and 3 bases stayed unmatched. This CDR3 is 16 amino acids long. The CDR3 DNA follows: TGTGCCAGCAGTGGTTCTAGCGGGGGGAGCACAGATACGCAGTATTTT. It yields the protein CASSGSSGGSTDTQYF.

The chain employs TRBV4-3 and TRBJ2-4; D perhaps matches TRBD2 (5 bases). The CDR3 is 16 residues long. Trimming pared 1 base from V and 4 bases from J, leaving 14 bases between. Germline V gives CDR1 LGHNA, CDR2 YSLEER. The CDR3 loop is CASSQATRSGKNIQYF. The CDR3 region has the DNA TGCGCCAGCAGCCAAGCTACTCGATCGGGGAAAAACATTCAGTACTTC.

The genes are TRBV21-1 and TRBJ2-7; the table's D call TRBD1 went unverified against the DNA. TRBV21-1 is a documented pseudogene. The CDR3 consists of 16 residues. This chain's CDR3 is CASPIRDTLSDVEQYF. CDR3 nucleotide sequence: TGTGCCAGCCCGATCCGGGACACCTTATCGGACGTCGAGCAGTACTTC.

V usage is TRBV5-4 and J usage is TRBJ2-5; the D gene is possibly TRBD2 (7 bases). The CDR3 contains 15 residues. The V gene's germline CDR1 is SGHNT and CDR2 YYREEE (reference sequence). V lost 4 bases, J lost 7 bases, and 20 bases lay in between. In DNA, the CDR3 is TGTGCCAGCAGCGGGGGGGCCGGGGTGAAAGGGACCCAGTACTTC. Its translation: CASSGGAGVKGTQYF.

The chain joins TRBV10-3 to TRBJ2-3; D is perhaps TRBD1 (7 bases). The CDR3 is 16 residues long. Germline values: CDR1 ENHRY, CDR2 SYGVKD. V was clipped by 5 bases and J by 0 bases, with 15 bases between them. CDR3 protein: CAISQTGDRSTDTQYF. CDR3 nucleotides: TGTGCCATCAGTCAAACGGGGGACAGAAGCACAGATACGCAGTATTTT.

The chain combines TRBV28 with TRBJ1-5; D gene uncertain. This CDR3 has 14 residues. The V gene lost 5 bases and the J gene lost 7 bases, with 15 bases spanning the gap. Germline CDR1 and CDR2: MDHEN and SYDVKM. CDR3 in DNA: TGTGCCAGCAGTGAGCGGTCGGGGTTCCAGCCCCAGCATTTT. It codes for CASSERSGFQPQHF. The full variable domain, with the rest looked up from reference TRBV28 and TRBJ1-5, is DVKVTQSSRYLVKRTGEKVFLECVQDMDHENMFWYRQDPGLGLRLIYFSYDVKMKEKGDIPEGYSVSREKKERFSLILESASTNQTSMYLCASSERSGFQPQHFGDGTRLSIL.

This clone has just a few counts. The CDR3 sequence: CAISESGTGVDSPLHF. CDR3 coding DNA: TGTGCCATCAGTGAATCTGGAACAGGGGTTGATTCACCCCTCCACTTT. The chain employs TRBV10-3 and TRBJ1-6, with 7 nucleotides matching TRBD1. The V gene's germline CDR1 is ENHRY and CDR2 SYGVKD. The CDR3 loop spans 16 amino acids. The ends lost 3 bases at V and 8 bases at J; junction bases unmatched: 10.

The V call is TRBV28, the J call TRBJ2-5; 9 bases align to TRBD2. The CDR3 totals 15 residues. Germline V lookup: CDR1 MDHEN, CDR2 SYDVKM. V lost 1 base to trimming and J lost 3 bases; unmatched junction nucleotides: 3. CDR3 sequence: CASSLSSGGKETQYF. In DNA, the CDR3 is TGTGCCAGCAGTTTATCCAGCGGGGGGAAAGAGACCCAGTACTTC.

The rearrangement links TRBV2 to TRBJ1-4; perhaps TRBD1 as D (6 bases). This CDR3 region has 15 residues. V was cut by 0 bases and J by 5 bases, with 10 bases left in between. Germline lookup yields CDR1 SNHLY and CDR2 FYNNEI. CDR3 sequence reads: CASSEARQGNEKLFF. CDR3 nucleotide sequence: TGTGCCAGCAGTGAAGCGCGGCAGGGGAATGAAAAACTGTTTTTT.

The CDR3 nucleotides are TGTGCCAGCAGTGTTCAGGGGCGATTCGGTCACGAGCAGTACTTC. Translated: CASSVQGRFGHEQYF. The chain combines TRBV6-1 with TRBJ2-7; a possible D gene is TRBD1 (6 bases). V lost 4 bases to trimming and J lost 5 bases, with 18 bases between them. The germline V gene has CDR1 MNHNS and CDR2 SASEGT. There are 15 residues in the CDR3.

The chain employs TRBV5-5 and TRBJ1-5; D gene uncertain. The CDR3 covers 17 residues. Germline V CDR1 and CDR2: SGHKS, YYEKEE (reference sequence). The V end was cut by 2 bases, the J end by 2 bases, with 17 bases between. The DNA of the CDR3 is TGTGCCAGCAGCTTATCACAGATCCCTAGCGGCAATCAGCCCCAGCATTTT. Encoded protein: CASSLSQIPSGNQPQHF.

This rearrangement joins TRBV6-5 to TRBJ2-7; tentative D call: TRBD1 (7 bases). Trimming took 0 bases from V and 3 from J, leaving 12 bases between them. The CDR3 is 15 residues long. From germline, CDR1 is MNHEY and CDR2 SVGAGI. CDR3 DNA sequence: TGTGCCAGCAGTTACTCACGGCAGGGGGGCTACGAGCAGTACTTC. This sequence encodes CASSYSRQGGYEQYF.

J is TRBJ2-3 and V is TRBV7-3; TRBD1 might be the D (5 bases). Germline CDR1 SGHTA, CDR2 FQGTGA. V was shortened by 4 bases and J by 6 bases, with 8 bases between the two germline ends. The CDR3 is made up of 12 amino acids. The CDR3: CASSSNRDTQYF. CDR3 DNA sequence: TGTGCCAGCAGCTCCAACAGGGATACGCAGTATTTT.